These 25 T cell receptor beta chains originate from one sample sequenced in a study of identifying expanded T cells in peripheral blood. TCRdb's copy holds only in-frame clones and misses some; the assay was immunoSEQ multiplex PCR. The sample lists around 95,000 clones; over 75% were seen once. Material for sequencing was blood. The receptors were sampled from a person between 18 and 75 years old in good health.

The CDR3 region has the DNA TGTGCTAGTGGTTTGCGCAGTTCGGACAAACACGAGCAGTACTTC. Its translation is CASGLRSSDKHEQYF. This chain joins TRBV12-5 and TRBJ2-7, with a possible D match to TRBD1 (5 bases). CDR1 is LGHNT, CDR2 FRNRAP, per germline. The CDR3 loop spans 15 amino acids. Trimming took 2 bases from V and 5 from J, leaving 16 bases between them.

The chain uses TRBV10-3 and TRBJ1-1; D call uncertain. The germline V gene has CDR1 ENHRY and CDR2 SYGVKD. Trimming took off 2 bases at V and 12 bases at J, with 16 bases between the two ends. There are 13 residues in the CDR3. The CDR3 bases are TGTGCCATCAGTGAGAATGAGTTGCCCCGGCCTTTCTTT. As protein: CAISENELPRPFF.

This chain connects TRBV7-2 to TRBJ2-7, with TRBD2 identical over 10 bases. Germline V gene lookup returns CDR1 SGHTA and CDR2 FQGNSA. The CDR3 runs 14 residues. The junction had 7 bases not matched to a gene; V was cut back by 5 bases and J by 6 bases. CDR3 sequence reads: CASSTSSGRGEQYF. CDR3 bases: TGTGCCAGCAGCACCTCTAGCGGGAGAGGCGAGCAGTACTTC.

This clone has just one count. In nucleotides, the CDR3 is TGTGCCAGTCACCCAGGGGGTGGCTATCTTATGGGTGGCTACACCTTC. This gives the protein CASHPGGGYLMGGYTF. The gene calls are TRBV19 and TRBJ1-2, with 7 bases identical to TRBD1. V gave up 8 bases and J gave up 7 bases; unmatched junction bases: 19. Germline-derived CDR1 and CDR2 are LNHDA and SQIVND (reference sequence). This CDR3 region has 16 residues.

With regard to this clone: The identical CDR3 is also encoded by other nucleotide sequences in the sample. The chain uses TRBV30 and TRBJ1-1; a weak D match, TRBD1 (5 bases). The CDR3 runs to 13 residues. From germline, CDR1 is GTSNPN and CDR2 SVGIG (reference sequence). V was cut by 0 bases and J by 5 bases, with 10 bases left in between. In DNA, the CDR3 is TGTGCCTGGAGTGTACAGGAGGGGACTGAAGCTTTCTTT. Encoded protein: CAWSVQEGTEAFF.

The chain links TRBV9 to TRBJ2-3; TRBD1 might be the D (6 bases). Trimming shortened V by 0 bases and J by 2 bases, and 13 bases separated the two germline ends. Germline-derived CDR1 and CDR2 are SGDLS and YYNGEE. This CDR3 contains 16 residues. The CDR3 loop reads CASSVEGGRNTDTQYF. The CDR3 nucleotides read TGTGCCAGCAGCGTAGAAGGGGGTAGGAACACAGATACGCAGTATTTT.

The DNA for the CDR3 is TGTGCCAGCAGCTTAAGTCGGGGGCACTACAATGAGCAGTTCTTC. Translation gives CASSLSRGHYNEQFF. The chain joins TRBV7-7 to TRBJ2-1, with D perhaps being TRBD1 or TRBD2 (6 bases each). V lost 2 bases and J 3 bases, leaving 11 bases between the germline ends. The CDR3 contains 15 residues. Germline CDR1 is SSHAT and CDR2 is FNYEAQ (reference sequence).

The CDR3 spells CASAQGLGEKLFF. The CDR3 DNA follows: TGTGCCAGCGCTCAGGGATTGGGTGAAAAACTGTTTTTT. J is TRBJ1-4 and V is TRBV7-9, with D possibly being TRBD1 (5 bases). Germline CDR1 reads SEHNR; CDR2 reads FQNEAQ (reference sequence). V was shortened by 8 bases and J by 7 bases, with 14 bases between the two germline ends. The CDR3 totals 13 residues.

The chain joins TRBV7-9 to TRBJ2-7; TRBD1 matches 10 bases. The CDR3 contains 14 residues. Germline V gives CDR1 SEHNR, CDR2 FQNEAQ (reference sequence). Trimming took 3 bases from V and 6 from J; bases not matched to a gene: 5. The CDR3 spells CASSLGTGDFEQYF. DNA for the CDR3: TGTGCCAGCAGCTTGGGGACAGGGGATTTCGAGCAGTACTTC.

CDR3 residues: CASSPVWGQGISYEQYF. CDR3 coding DNA: TGTGCCAGCTCACCAGTTTGGGGGCAGGGGATCTCCTACGAGCAGTACTTC. This chain uses TRBV18 with TRBJ2-7; the D gene is possibly TRBD1 (6 bases). Per the germline V gene, CDR1 is KGHSH and CDR2 is LQKENI. V lost 2 bases and J lost 0, with 17 bases in between. The CDR3 loop spans 17 amino acids.

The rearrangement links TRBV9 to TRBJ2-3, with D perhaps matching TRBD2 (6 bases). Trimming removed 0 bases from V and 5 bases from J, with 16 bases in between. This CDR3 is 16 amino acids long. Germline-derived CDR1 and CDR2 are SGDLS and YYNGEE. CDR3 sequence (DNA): TGTGCCAGCAGCGTAGGCCCCGGGCCGGAGGGAGATACGCAGTATTTT. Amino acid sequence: CASSVGPGPEGDTQYF.

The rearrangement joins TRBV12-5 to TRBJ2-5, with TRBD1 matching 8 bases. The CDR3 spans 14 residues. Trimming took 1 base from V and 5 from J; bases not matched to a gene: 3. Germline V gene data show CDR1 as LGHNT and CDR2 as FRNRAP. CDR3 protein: CASGLAQGAETQYF. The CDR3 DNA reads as TGTGCTAGTGGTTTGGCTCAGGGGGCTGAGACCCAGTACTTC.

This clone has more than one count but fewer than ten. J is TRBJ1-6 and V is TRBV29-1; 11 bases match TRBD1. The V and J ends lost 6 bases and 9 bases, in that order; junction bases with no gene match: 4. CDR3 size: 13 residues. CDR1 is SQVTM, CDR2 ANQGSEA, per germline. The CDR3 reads CSVGTGGVSPLHF. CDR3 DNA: TGCAGCGTCGGGACAGGGGGTGTTTCACCCCTCCACTTT.

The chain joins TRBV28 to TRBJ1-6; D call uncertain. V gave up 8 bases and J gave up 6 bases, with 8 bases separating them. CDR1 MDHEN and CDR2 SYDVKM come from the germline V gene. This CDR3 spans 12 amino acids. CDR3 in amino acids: CASRGANSPLHF. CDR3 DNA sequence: TGTGCCAGCCGGGGTGCTAATTCACCCCTCCACTTT. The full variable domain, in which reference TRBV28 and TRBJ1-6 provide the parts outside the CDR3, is DVKVTQSSRYLVKRTGEKVFLECVQDMDHENMFWYRQDPGLGLRLIYFSYDVKMKEKGDIPEGYSVSREKKERFSLILESASTNQTSMYLCASRGANSPLHFGNGTRLTVT.

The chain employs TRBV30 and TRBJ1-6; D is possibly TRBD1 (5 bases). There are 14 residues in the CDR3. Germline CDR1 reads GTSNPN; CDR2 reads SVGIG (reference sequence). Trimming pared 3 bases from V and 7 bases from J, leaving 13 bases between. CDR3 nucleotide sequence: TGTGCCTGGAGCAAGGGACTAGAGAATTCACCCCTCCACTTT. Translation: CAWSKGLENSPLHF.

DNA for the CDR3: TGCGCCAGCAGCTTTACCGGGACTAATGAGCAGTTCTTC. Its translation: CASSFTGTNEQFF. The rearrangement uses TRBV5-1 and TRBJ2-1; the D gene is possibly TRBD2 (6 bases). The CDR3 covers 13 residues. V shed 2 bases and J shed 7 bases, with 10 bases lying between them. Germline V gene lookup returns CDR1 SGHRS and CDR2 YFSETQ. The full variable domain, completed using reference TRBV5-1 and TRBJ2-1, is KAGVTQTPRYLIKTRGQQVTLSCSPISGHRSVSWYQQTPGQGLQFLFEYFSETQRNKGNFPGRFSGRQFSNSRSEMNVSTLELGDSALYLCASSFTGTNEQFFGPGTRLTVL.

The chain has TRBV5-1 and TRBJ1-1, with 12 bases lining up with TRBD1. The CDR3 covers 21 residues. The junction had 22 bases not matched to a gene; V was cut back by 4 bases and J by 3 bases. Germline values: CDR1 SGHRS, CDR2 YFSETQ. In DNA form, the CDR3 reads TGCGCCAGCAGCAGATCCCGGGACAGGGGGCGCTCAATTAATGCGGACACTGAAGCTTTCTTT. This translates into CASSRSRDRGRSINADTEAFF. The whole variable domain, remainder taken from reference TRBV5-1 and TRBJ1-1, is KAGVTQTPRYLIKTRGQQVTLSCSPISGHRSVSWYQQTPGQGLQFLFEYFSETQRNKGNFPGRFSGRQFSNSRSEMNVSTLELGDSALYLCASSRSRDRGRSINADTEAFFGQGTRLTVV.

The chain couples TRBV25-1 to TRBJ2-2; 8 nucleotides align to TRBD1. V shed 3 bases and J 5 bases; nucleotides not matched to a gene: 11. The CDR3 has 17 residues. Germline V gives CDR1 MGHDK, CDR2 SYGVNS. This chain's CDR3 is CASSEWGQGADTGELFF. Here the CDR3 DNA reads TGTGCCAGCAGTGAGTGGGGGCAGGGGGCGGATACCGGGGAGCTGTTTTTT. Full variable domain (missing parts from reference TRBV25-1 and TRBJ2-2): EADIYQTPRYLVIGTGKKITLECSQTMGHDKMYWYQQDPGMELHLIHYSYGVNSTEKGDLSSESTVSRIRTEHFPLTLESARPSHTSQYLCASSEWGQGADTGELFFGEGSRLTVL.

CDR3 sequence (DNA): TGCAGCGTTCAGGAGGGGGCCGGCACAGATACGCAGTATTTT. It yields the protein CSVQEGAGTDTQYF. The genes are TRBV29-1 and TRBJ2-3; tentative D call: TRBD1 (7 bases). This CDR3 contains 14 residues. Germline V gene lookup returns CDR1 SQVTM and CDR2 ANQGSEA. The ends were cut back, 5 bases at V and 1 base at J, with 13 bases in the middle.

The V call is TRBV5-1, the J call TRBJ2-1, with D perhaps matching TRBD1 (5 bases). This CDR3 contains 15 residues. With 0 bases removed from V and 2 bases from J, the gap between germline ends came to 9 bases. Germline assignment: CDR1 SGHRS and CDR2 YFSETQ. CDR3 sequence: CASSLAVQAYNEQFF. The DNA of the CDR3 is TGCGCCAGCAGCTTGGCCGTACAGGCCTACAATGAGCAGTTCTTC.

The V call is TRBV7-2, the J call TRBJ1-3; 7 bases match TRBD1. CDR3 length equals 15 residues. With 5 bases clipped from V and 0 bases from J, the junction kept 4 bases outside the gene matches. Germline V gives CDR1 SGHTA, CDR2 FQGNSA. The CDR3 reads CASSPWDSSGNTIYF. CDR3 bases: TGTGCCAGCAGCCCTTGGGACAGCTCTGGAAACACCATATATTTT.

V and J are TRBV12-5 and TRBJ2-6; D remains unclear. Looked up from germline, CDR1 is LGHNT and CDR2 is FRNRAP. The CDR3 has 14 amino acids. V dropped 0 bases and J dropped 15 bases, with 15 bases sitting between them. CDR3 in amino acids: CASGLVPQIPPLTF. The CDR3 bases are TGTGCTAGTGGTTTGGTACCACAGATCCCCCCCCTGACTTTC.

CDR3 nucleotides: TGTGCCAGCTCACCAGCAGACAGGAGGGCTGAAGCTTTCTTT. This sequence encodes CASSPADRRAEAFF. The chain uses TRBV18 and TRBJ1-1; tentative D call: TRBD1 (6 bases). The CDR3 loop spans 14 amino acids. In germline, CDR1 is KGHSH, CDR2 LQKENI. The V end lost 2 bases, the J end lost 6 bases, and 13 bases lay between the germline ends.

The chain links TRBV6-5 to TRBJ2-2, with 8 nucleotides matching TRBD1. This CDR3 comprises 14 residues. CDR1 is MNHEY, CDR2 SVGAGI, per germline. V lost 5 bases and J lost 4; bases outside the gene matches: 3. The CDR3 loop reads CASSQGALTGELFF. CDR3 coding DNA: TGTGCCAGCAGTCAGGGGGCGCTCACCGGGGAGCTGTTTTTT.

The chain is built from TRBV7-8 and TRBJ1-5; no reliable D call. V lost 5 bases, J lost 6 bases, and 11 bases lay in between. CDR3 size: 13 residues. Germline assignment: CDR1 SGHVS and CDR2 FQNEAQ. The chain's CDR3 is CASSAGTGQPQHF. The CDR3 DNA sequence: TGTGCCAGCAGCGCAGGTACGGGTCAGCCCCAGCATTTT.